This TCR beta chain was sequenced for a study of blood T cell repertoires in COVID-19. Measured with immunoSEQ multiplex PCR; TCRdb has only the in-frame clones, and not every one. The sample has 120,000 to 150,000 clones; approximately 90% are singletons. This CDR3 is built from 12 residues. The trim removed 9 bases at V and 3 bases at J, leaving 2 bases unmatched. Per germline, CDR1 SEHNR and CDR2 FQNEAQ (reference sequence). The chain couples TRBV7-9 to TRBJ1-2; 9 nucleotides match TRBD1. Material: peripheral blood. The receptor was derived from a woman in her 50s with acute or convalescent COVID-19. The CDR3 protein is CASRDRDYGYTF. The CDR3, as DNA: TGTGCCAGTCGGGACAGGGACTATGGCTACACCTTC.